This paragraph covers one T cell receptor (beta chain) sequence. What it binds is not known. Generated by immunoSEQ multiplex PCR, the TCRdb table keeps only in-frame clones and is missing some. This table holds over 35,000 clones, more than 80% found once. The length of the CDR3 is 15 residues. Germline CDR1 SGHAT, CDR2 FQDESV (reference sequence). The data derive from a study of OX40 agonist ivuxolimab in advanced cancers. Points from the study as a whole: The authors did not determine the antigen specificity of the expanded peripheral T cells. More expanded clones were found, on average, in CD8+ than in CD4+ T cells.

The V call is TRBV11-1, the J call TRBJ2-5, with a possible D match to TRBD1 (6 bases). The DNA end lines up better with TRBJ2-7; the J call may be wrong. The sample here was CD4+ or CD8+ T cells sorted from blood, taken in a trial of the OX40 agonist ivuxolimab. This clonotype was obtained from an adult with an advanced solid tumor such as melanoma, head and neck, liver or kidney cancer. The CDR3 region is CASSFLQGMGYEQYF. The CDR3 coding sequence is TGTGCCAGCAGCTTCTTACAGGGTATGGGCTACGAGCAGTACTTC.